This section outlines one T cell receptor (beta chain) sequence together with its context. In terms of age and location, participants ranged from roughly 18 to 100 years and lived in approximately 26 US areas. The recovered donors of Cohort 3 showed two negative PCRs, clearance, or symptom resolution. This sample is drawn from a study of blood T cell repertoires in COVID-19. Study-wide background: COVID-19 samples, acute and convalescent, were from the United States, Italy and Spain.

Germline V gene lookup returns CDR1 LGHDT and CDR2 YNNKEL (reference sequence). The CDR3 is made up of 16 amino acids. V trimming: 1 base; J trimming: 5 bases; junction bases outside the gene matches: 6. Methods used by the authors: Quantification of nucleated cells was approximated via reference gene primer amplification. Generated by immunoSEQ multiplex PCR, the TCRdb table keeps only in-frame clones and is missing some. V and J calls and clone size are given by that table; D and trimming were obtained from the DNA. The top ten clones hold about an eighth of a sample with approximately 210,000 clones, approximately 80% of them seen once.

The clonotype comes from a man in his forties who had recovered from COVID-19. The chain joins TRBV3-1 (or the pseudogene TRBV3-2) to TRBJ2-1, with 9 positions matching TRBD2. Sequencing was done on a sample of PBMCs or T cells enriched from blood (not recorded which). The CDR3 region is CASSQAGLARDNEQFF. The CDR3 DNA follows: TGTGCCAGCAGCCAAGCGGGACTAGCTAGAGACAATGAGCAGTTCTTC.